Each of the 22 T cell receptor beta chains below was sequenced from the same sample in a study of blood T cell repertoires in COVID-19. The method was immunoSEQ multiplex PCR; TCRdb's version includes in-frame clones alone and lacks a portion of them. Of approximately 210,000 clones detected, about 86% appear once; the ten largest clones hold roughly 14%. Sequencing was performed on PBMCs or T cells enriched from blood (not recorded which). The receptors originated from a woman aged 50 to 65 with acute COVID-19.

V is TRBV18 and J is TRBJ1-6; a possible D gene is TRBD1 (6 bases). The V gene's germline CDR1 is KGHSH and CDR2 LQKENI. V lost 0 bases, J lost 10 bases, and 19 bases lay in between. The CDR3 loop spans 17 amino acids. The chain's CDR3 is CASSPPGQGQGDSPLHF. In nucleotides, the CDR3 is TGTGCCAGCTCACCACCGGGTCAGGGGCAAGGGGACTCACCCCTCCACTTT.

V usage is TRBV5-1 and J usage is TRBJ1-4; D might be TRBD1 (6 bases). The germline V gene has CDR1 SGHRS and CDR2 YFSETQ. This CDR3 is 14 amino acids long. Trimming left V 3 bases short and J 5 bases short, with 11 bases between. The CDR3 sequence: CASSSRQANEKLFF. CDR3 DNA sequence: TGCGCCAGCAGCTCCCGACAGGCAAATGAAAAACTGTTTTTT.

The V and J genes are TRBV6-5 and TRBJ2-7; 10 bases map to TRBD1. The CDR3 runs 14 residues. Trimming cost V 5 bases and J 7 bases; bases outside gene matches: 8. From germline, CDR1 is MNHEY and CDR2 SVGAGI. CDR3 sequence reads: CASSKPGQGREQYF. The CDR3 coding sequence is TGTGCCAGCAGTAAGCCGGGACAGGGGAGAGAGCAGTACTTC.

The gene calls are TRBV14 and TRBJ2-7; no reliable D call. The CDR3 covers 12 residues. V lost 8 bases to trimming and J lost 0 bases, with 8 bases between them. CDR1 and CDR2 from the germline V gene are SGHDN and FVKESK. In DNA, the CDR3 is TGTGCCAGCGGAGAGACCTCCTACGAGCAGTACTTC. Its protein is CASGETSYEQYF.

This clone is a singleton in its sample. The chain joins TRBV28 to TRBJ2-4; TRBD2 aligns across 7 bases. CDR1 is MDHEN, CDR2 SYDVKM, per germline. The CDR3 contains 15 residues. Trimming at V came to 7 bases and at J to 0 bases, leaving 6 bases not matched to a gene. DNA for the CDR3: TGTGCCAGCAATGAAGGCGGGAGAGCCAAAAACATTCAGTACTTC. Its protein product is CASNEGGRAKNIQYF.

The chain joins TRBV28 to TRBJ1-5; the match to TRBD1 covers 9 bases. Germline V CDR1 and CDR2: MDHEN, SYDVKM. This CDR3 is 15 amino acids long. V trimming: 4 bases; J trimming: 4 bases; junction bases outside the gene matches: 5. The CDR3 nucleotides read TGTGCCAGCAGTTCCGGGACAGGGCGTAATCAGCCCCAGCATTTT. Translating gives CASSSGTGRNQPQHF. The whole variable domain, remainder taken from reference TRBV28 and TRBJ1-5, is DVKVTQSSRYLVKRTGEKVFLECVQDMDHENMFWYRQDPGLGLRLIYFSYDVKMKEKGDIPEGYSVSREKKERFSLILESASTNQTSMYLCASSSGTGRNQPQHFGDGTRLSIL.

J is TRBJ2-7 and V is TRBV27; TRBD2 aligns across 10 bases. Losses at the gene ends were 3 bases for V and 1 base for J; bases not matched to a gene: 3. The length of the CDR3 is 15 residues. CDR1 is MNHEY, CDR2 SMNVEV, per germline (reference sequence). The CDR3 bases are TGTGCCAGCAGTTTGGGACTAGCGAAGTCCTACGAGCAGTACTTC. Residues: CASSLGLAKSYEQYF.

The chain employs TRBV4-1 and TRBJ2-2, with 12 bases identical to TRBD2. The CDR3 is made up of 17 amino acids. Germline V gives CDR1 MGHRA, CDR2 YSYEKL. The J segment lost 3 bases and the V segment lost 3 bases, leaving 5 bases of the junction unmatched. Written as DNA, the CDR3 is TGCGCCAGCAGCCAGCTAGCGGGAGGGCCGTACACCGGGGAGCTGTTTTTT. It specifies CASSQLAGGPYTGELFF.

The V call is TRBV4-1, the J call TRBJ1-1; TRBD1 matches 8 bases. Trimming at V came to 3 bases and at J to 1 base, leaving 4 bases not matched to a gene. Germline V lookup: CDR1 MGHRA, CDR2 YSYEKL. The CDR3 is 15 residues long. The CDR3 protein is CASSHLTGGNTEAFF. The CDR3 nucleotides read TGCGCCAGCAGCCATTTAACAGGGGGGAACACTGAAGCTTTCTTT.

This chain links TRBV27 with TRBJ2-3; TRBD2 agrees at 11 bases. CDR3 length: 19 residues. J lost 2 bases, V lost 5 bases, and 15 bases had no gene match. Germline assignment: CDR1 MNHEY and CDR2 SMNVEV (reference sequence). In nucleotides, the CDR3 is TGTGCCAGCAGTCAAGGCTACCGTGGGACTAGCGGACACACAGATACGCAGTATTTT. The encoded protein is CASSQGYRGTSGHTDTQYF.

This clone showed up just a few times. The CDR3 region is CASSLGGSRSSYNSPLHF. The CDR3 DNA reads as TGTGCCAGCAGCTTAGGAGGTTCCAGAAGCTCCTATAATTCACCCCTCCACTTT. This chain connects TRBV7-9 to TRBJ1-6; no clear D gene. From germline, CDR1 is SEHNR and CDR2 FQNEAQ (reference sequence). The CDR3 has 18 residues. The V end was cut by 1 base, the J end by 0 bases, with 13 bases between.

In DNA, the CDR3 is TGTGCCAGCAGCATGGGACTAGCGGGGACCTACGAGCAGTACTTC. It encodes CASSMGLAGTYEQYF. This chain connects TRBV7-6 to TRBJ2-7, with 13 bases matching TRBD2. The CDR3 extends over 15 amino acids. Germline V CDR1 and CDR2: SGHVS, FNYEAQ. V lost 5 bases to trimming and J lost 2 bases; unmatched junction nucleotides: 3.

J is TRBJ2-1 and V is TRBV7-9; a possible D gene is TRBD2 (5 bases). CDR1 is SEHNR and CDR2 is FQNEAQ in the germline V gene (reference sequence). The CDR3 is made up of 15 amino acids. The V gene lost 1 base and the J gene lost 2 bases, with 9 bases spanning the gap. CDR3 region: CASSLGLLAYNEQFF. CDR3 DNA: TGTGCCAGCAGCTTAGGACTACTCGCCTACAATGAGCAGTTCTTC.

This sequence joins TRBV28 and TRBJ1-2; D remains unclear. Per the germline V gene, CDR1 is MDHEN and CDR2 is SYDVKM. V lost 3 bases, J lost 4 bases, and 9 bases lay in between. The CDR3 runs 13 residues. CDR3 loop: CASSFQRSYGYTF. The CDR3 DNA follows: TGTGCCAGCAGTTTTCAGCGATCCTATGGCTACACCTTC.

Only one count was recorded for this clone. The chain carries TRBV5-1 and TRBJ2-5; D is unclear. Germline lookup yields CDR1 SGHRS and CDR2 YFSETQ. V was pared by 2 bases and J by 5 bases, with 13 bases between. CDR3 length: 14 residues. The CDR3 is CASSFGGTEETQYF. The DNA of the CDR3 is TGCGCCAGCAGCTTTGGCGGAACGGAGGAGACCCAGTACTTC.

CDR3 DNA sequence: TGTGCCAGCAGCTTGGAACAGGGAAATCGCTATGGCTACACCTTC. As protein: CASSLEQGNRYGYTF. The J gene is TRBJ1-2, the V gene TRBV5-8; tentatively, D is TRBD1 (6 bases). The CDR3 extends over 15 amino acids. Germline V lookup: CDR1 SGHTS, CDR2 YDEGEE. V lost 0 bases and J 4 bases, leaving 13 bases between the germline ends.

As for this clone: The identical CDR3 is also encoded by other nucleotide sequences in the sample. V and J are TRBV15 and TRBJ1-2; D may be TRBD1 (5 bases). The V gene's germline CDR1 is LNHNV and CDR2 YYDKDF (reference sequence). Trimming took 5 bases from V and 0 from J, leaving 10 bases between them. The length of the CDR3 is 14 residues. The CDR3 region is CATSRDFSNYGYTF. CDR3 nucleotides: TGTGCCACCAGCCGGGACTTTTCTAACTATGGCTACACCTTC.

The chain uses TRBV18 and TRBJ2-1, with D possibly matching TRBD2 (5 bases). CDR1 is KGHSH, CDR2 LQKENI, per germline. V gave up 6 bases and J gave up 9 bases, with 12 bases separating them. This CDR3 region has 12 residues. The CDR3 DNA sequence: TGTGCCAGCTCGTTTAGGGAGTTTGAGCAGTTCTTC. Translating gives CASSFREFEQFF. Together with reference TRBV18 and TRBJ2-1, the CDR3 gives the full variable domain: NAGVMQNPRHLVRRRGQEARLRCSPMKGHSHVYWYRQLPEEGLKFMVYLQKENIIDESGMPKERFSAEFPKEGPSILRIQQVVRGDSAAYFCASSFREFEQFFGPGTRLTVL.

This clone was observed a single time. The chain joins TRBV27 to TRBJ1-5, with TRBD1 as a possible D gene (5 bases). V was clipped by 5 bases and J by 6 bases, with 14 bases between them. The CDR3 loop spans 14 amino acids. The germline V gene encodes CDR1 MNHEY and CDR2 SMNVEV (reference sequence). CDR3 in amino acids: CASSAQGPSQPQHF. The CDR3 DNA follows: TGTGCCAGCAGTGCGCAGGGTCCTAGTCAGCCCCAGCATTTT.

The chain is built from TRBV3-1 (or the pseudogene TRBV3-2) and TRBJ1-2; tentative D call: TRBD1 (5 bases). V gave up 4 bases and J gave up 6 bases, with 21 bases separating them. CDR1 LGHDT and CDR2 YNNKEL come from the germline V gene (reference sequence). The CDR3 contains 16 residues. The DNA of the CDR3 is TGTGCCAGCAGCCTCCGGGGGGTCTCACCTCGACATGGCTACACCTTC. This gives the protein CASSLRGVSPRHGYTF.

The chain employs TRBV5-1 and TRBJ2-5; 8 bases agree with TRBD2. Germline loops: CDR1 SGHRS, CDR2 YFSETQ. V gave up 2 bases and J gave up 5 bases; unmatched junction bases: 8. The CDR3 is 15 residues long. The CDR3 bases are TGCGCCAGCAGCTTTAGCGGGACGGGTTCGGAGACCCAGTACTTC. Translating gives CASSFSGTGSETQYF.

The gene calls are TRBV28 and TRBJ2-2; a weak D match, TRBD1 (6 bases). V was clipped by 9 bases and J by 3 bases, with 14 bases between them. Germline values: CDR1 MDHEN, CDR2 SYDVKM. The length of the CDR3 is 14 residues. CDR3 in amino acids: CARPQGRDTGELFF. The CDR3 nucleotides read TGTGCCAGACCACAGGGTAGGGACACCGGGGAGCTGTTTTTT.